The rows below give T cell receptor beta chains drawn from one sample of a study of vaccination effects on CD4 cells after COVID-19. Their recognized antigens are unknown. Produced via immunoSEQ multiplex PCR; TCRdb's table is partial and in-frame only. The table records tens of thousands of clones, over 60% of them present only once. Sequencing was performed on CD4+ T cells from PBMCs cultured with HCoV-NL63 spike peptides, taken before COVID-19 vaccination. These receptors all come from a human donor who had a prior SARS-CoV-2 infection. The CDR3 runs from the conserved cysteine through the conserved F or W. The order of the fields is J gene, clone size, D gene, V gene, CDR3 DNA, CDR3 protein. The D gene is left open where the match is weak. Size tells how often a clone was seen (once, few, many) or the class of an expanded clone, and some rows leave it out.

TRBJ1-1 . . TRBV7-9 TGTGCCAGCAGCTTACTCTTAGGAGGAACTGAAGCTTTCTTT CASSLLLGGTEAFF
TRBJ2-3 . TRBD2 TRBV30 TGTGCCTGGCGGGTTAGCGGGTCTAGCACAGATACGCAGTATTTT CAWRVSGSSTDTQYF
TRBJ2-1 . . TRBV4-1 TGCGCCAGCAGCCCAAGACTCGTACAGTACAATGAGCAGTTCTTC CASSPRLVQYNEQFF
TRBJ1-2 . TRBD1 TRBV2 TGTGCCAGCAGGCCCAGGGACAGGGGGTATGGCTACACCTTC CASRPRDRGYGYTF
TRBJ2-1 . TRBD1 TRBV5-1 TGCGCCAGCGGGGACAGCTCCTACAATGAGCAGTTCTTC CASGDSSYNEQFF
TRBJ2-5 . . TRBV7-3 TGTGCCAGCAGCCGTGGAGGTAGCACGGAGACCCAGTACTTC CASSRGGSTETQYF
TRBJ1-4 . TRBD1 TRBV6-5 TGTGCCAGCAATGGACAGGTGGAGGAAAAACTGTTTTTT CASNGQVEEKLFF
TRBJ2-3 . TRBD2 TRBV5-4 TGTGCCAGCAGCTTGGGCGGGAGGGCCGCAGATACGCAGTATTTT CASSLGGRAADTQYF
TRBJ1-1 . . TRBV2 TGTGCCAGCAGTGTATTGGGCAGGGGATATACTGAAGCTTTCTTT CASSVLGRGYTEAFF
TRBJ2-7 . . TRBV6-5 TGTGCCAGCAGTCAGGATCCCGCCACCTACGAGCAGTACTTC CASSQDPATYEQYF
TRBJ2-3 . . TRBV6-2/TRBV6-3 TGTGCCAGCAGTTACTCGTTATCTAGCACAGATACGCAGTATTTT CASSYSLSSTDTQYF
TRBJ2-7 . . TRBV18 TGTGCCAGCTCACCAGCGCTTCTGGGTTACGAGCAGTACTTC CASSPALLGYEQYF
TRBJ2-3 few . TRBV7-6 TGTGCCAGCAGCTTAGGTATGGTGGGGACAGATACGCAGTATTTT CASSLGMVGTDTQYF
TRBJ1-2 . TRBD1 TRBV2 TGTGCCAGCAGCCAGACAGGGTCTCAATACTATGGCTACACCTTC CASSQTGSQYYGYTF
TRBJ1-2 . . TRBV5-4 TGTGCCAGCAGGGACACCGCGAACCCGCCATATGGCTACACCTTC CASRDTANPPYGYTF
TRBJ2-7 . . TRBV14 TGTGCCAGCAGCCAATTTCTCTCACAGGGAATTTACTACGAGCAGTACTTC CASSQFLSQGIYYEQYF
TRBJ2-3 few . TRBV7-9 TGTGCCAGCAGCCCGAACCTACGCGCAGATACGCAGTATTTT CASSPNLRADTQYF
TRBJ2-3 once TRBD2 TRBV24-1 TGTGCCACCAGTGGATTTAGCGGGAGGACAGATACGCAGTATTTT CATSGFSGRTDTQYF
TRBJ1-2 . . TRBV5-1 TGCGCCAGCAGCATCTCCGACACCACTAACTATGGCTACACCTTC CASSISDTTNYGYTF
TRBJ2-1 . . TRBV5-6 TGTGCCAGCAGCCCATGGGATCTCGGTGAGCAGTTCTTC CASSPWDLGEQFF